The next 16 T cell receptor beta chains were all read from a single sample in a study of cytomegalovirus exposure and HLA in healthy donors. The PCR had 60 Vbeta and 13 Jbeta primers. The assay was immunoSEQ multiplex PCR, and TCRdb's table has in-frame clones only and misses some. Found here are about 200,000 clones, 82% of them singletons; the top ten hold 2.7%. The sequencing sample was made of PBMCs. Receptor source: a woman between 40 and 50 years old in good health and CMV-seronegative.

This clone was seen more than once but under ten times. The V and J genes are TRBV19 and TRBJ1-2; 7 bases are shared with TRBD1. Germline trimming cut 5 bases from V and 2 bases from J; bases unmatched to any gene: 2. Germline assignment: CDR1 LNHDA and CDR2 SQIVND (reference sequence). The CDR3 contains 13 residues. CDR3 nucleotides: TGTGCCAGTAGTTCGACAGGGAACTATGGCTACACCTTC. Translating it yields CASSSTGNYGYTF.

J is TRBJ1-4 and V is TRBV4-1, with 7 bases aligning to TRBD1. The CDR3 has 15 amino acids. V dropped 0 bases and J dropped 10; count of bases not matched to a gene: 8. Germline CDR1 reads MGHRA; CDR2 reads YSYEKL. The DNA of the CDR3 is TGCGCCAGCAGCCAAGATACAGGGGTGGGCGGAAAACTGTTTTTT. Its translation: CASSQDTGVGGKLFF.

This clone has more than one count but fewer than ten. Here the CDR3 reads CASSVATGVYEQYF. The CDR3 DNA is TGTGCCAGCAGCGTAGCTACGGGGGTCTACGAGCAGTACTTC. The chain uses TRBV9 and TRBJ2-7; D might be TRBD2 (6 bases). V was trimmed by 0 bases and J by 3 bases, leaving 10 bases between them. The CDR3 loop spans 14 amino acids. Germline lookup yields CDR1 SGDLS and CDR2 YYNGEE.

The V and J genes are TRBV27 and TRBJ1-1; D gene unclear. This CDR3 is built from 14 residues. Germline assignment: CDR1 MNHEY and CDR2 SMNVEV (reference sequence). The V and J ends lost 7 bases and 4 bases respectively, with 16 bases between them. Here the CDR3 reads CASMYRAGITEAFF. CDR3 DNA sequence: TGTGCCAGCATGTATAGGGCGGGGATCACTGAAGCTTTCTTT.

The J gene is TRBJ2-2, the V gene TRBV4-1, with D maybe TRBD2 (6 bases). CDR1 MGHRA and CDR2 YSYEKL come from the germline V gene. Trimming removed 0 bases at V and 0 bases at J, with 8 bases between. This CDR3 region has 16 residues. CDR3 in DNA: TGCGCCAGCAGCCAAGAAACGGGAGCGAACACCGGGGAGCTGTTTTTT. Protein product: CASSQETGANTGELFF.

Only a few counts were recorded for this clone. The chain combines TRBV6-1 with TRBJ2-7, with 9 bases matching TRBD1. V shed 5 bases and J 0 bases; nucleotides not matched to a gene: 5. The CDR3 totals 15 residues. The V gene's germline CDR1 is MNHNS and CDR2 SASEGT. The CDR3 loop reads CASSPDRGSSYEQYF. As DNA, the CDR3 is TGTGCCAGCAGTCCGGACAGGGGCAGCTCCTACGAGCAGTACTTC.

This chain connects TRBV4-2 to TRBJ2-2; TRBD2 agrees at 9 bases. V lost 2 bases and J lost 3; bases outside the gene matches: 4. The CDR3 covers 16 residues. From germline, CDR1 is LGHNA and CDR2 YNFKEQ. The CDR3 sequence: CASSQLSGSDTGELFF. The CDR3 DNA sequence: TGTGCCAGCAGCCAACTTAGCGGGAGCGACACCGGGGAGCTGTTTTTT.

The chain recombines TRBV6-5 with TRBJ2-7; the D is unclear. The ends were cut back, 7 bases at V and 5 bases at J, with 15 bases in the middle. Germline CDR1 MNHEY, CDR2 SVGAGI. The CDR3 covers 13 residues. The CDR3 region has the DNA TGTGCCAGCACTGGAAGGATCAGGCACGAGCAGTACTTC. Translating it yields CASTGRIRHEQYF.

Turning to this clone: The sample carries other DNA sequences with the same CDR3. The chain uses TRBV19 and TRBJ2-7; the D gene is possibly TRBD1 (6 bases). V was shortened by 6 bases and J by 1 base, with 10 bases between the two germline ends. CDR1 and CDR2 (germline): LNHDA, SQIVND (reference sequence). The CDR3 consists of 13 residues. The chain's CDR3 is CASSQGQSYEQYF. CDR3 sequence (DNA): TGTGCCAGTAGCCAAGGACAGTCCTACGAGCAGTACTTC.

The chain links TRBV28 to TRBJ2-7; 9 bases match TRBD2. Losses at the gene ends were 4 bases for V and 4 bases for J; bases not matched to a gene: 26. Looked up from germline, CDR1 is MDHEN and CDR2 is SYDVKM. This CDR3 contains 21 residues. The CDR3 region has the DNA TGTGCCAGCAGTTCATACTTGGGGGGGATGTCTAAGCGGGAGGCCCAATACGAGCAGTACTTC. Translation gives CASSSYLGGMSKREAQYEQYF. The complete variable domain, with remaining parts taken from reference TRBV28 and TRBJ2-7, reads DVKVTQSSRYLVKRTGEKVFLECVQDMDHENMFWYRQDPGLGLRLIYFSYDVKMKEKGDIPEGYSVSREKKERFSLILESASTNQTSMYLCASSSYLGGMSKREAQYEQYFGPGTRLTVT.

This chain uses TRBV29-1 with TRBJ2-3, with D perhaps TRBD2 (6 bases). Germline lookup yields CDR1 SQVTM and CDR2 ANQGSEA. The V end was cut by 2 bases, the J end by 4 bases, with 13 bases between. The CDR3 is 14 amino acids. The CDR3 DNA sequence: TGCAGCGTTGAAACGCGGGGATGGGCAGATACGCAGTATTTT. Encoded protein: CSVETRGWADTQYF.

V is TRBV18 and J is TRBJ2-1, with 7 bases identical to TRBD2. V lost 1 base to trimming and J lost 8 bases; unmatched junction nucleotides: 8. Looked up from germline, CDR1 is KGHSH and CDR2 is LQKENI. CDR3 size: 15 residues. In DNA form, the CDR3 reads TGTGCCAGCTCACCACGCGTGACTAGCACCCATGAGCAGTTCTTC. Encoded protein: CASSPRVTSTHEQFF.

The chain recombines TRBV6-1 with TRBJ1-1; 7 bases line up with TRBD1. Germline CDR1 is MNHNS and CDR2 is SASEGT. CDR3 size: 11 residues. V lost 6 bases, J lost 7 bases, and 2 bases stayed unmatched. The CDR3 sequence: CASSWDSEAFF. As DNA, the CDR3 is TGTGCCAGCAGCTGGGACAGTGAAGCTTTCTTT.

The V and J genes are TRBV19 and TRBJ2-5, with 10 bases that match TRBD2. Germline assignment: CDR1 LNHDA and CDR2 SQIVND (reference sequence). Trimming cost V 2 bases and J 5 bases; bases outside gene matches: 11. CDR3 length equals 17 residues. In nucleotides, the CDR3 is TGTGCCAGTAGTATAACTAGCGGGACACTTTTCGGGGAGACCCAGTACTTC. It encodes CASSITSGTLFGETQYF. Together with reference TRBV19 and TRBJ2-5, the CDR3 gives the full variable domain: DGGITQSPKYLFRKEGQNVTLSCEQNLNHDAMYWYRQDPGQGLRLIYYSQIVNDFQKGDIAEGYSVSREKKESFPLTVTSAQKNPTAFYLCASSITSGTLFGETQYFGPGTRLLVL.

The J gene is TRBJ2-1, the V gene TRBV7-9; 10 nucleotides align to TRBD1. Germline V gene sequence: CDR1 SEHNR, CDR2 FQNEAQ (reference sequence). The V gene end was trimmed by 2 bases and the J gene end by 9 bases; junction bases not matched to a gene: 16. This CDR3 is built from 18 residues. The CDR3 bases are TGTGCCAGCAGCTTACCACCCTCGACAGGGGGCGTATCGAGTGAGCAGTTCTTC. Translating it yields CASSLPPSTGGVSSEQFF.

This chain joins TRBV6-1 and TRBJ2-7; D not certain. This CDR3 has 14 residues. Germline-derived CDR1 and CDR2 are MNHNS and SASEGT. V lost 6 bases and J 3 bases, leaving 15 bases between the germline ends. The CDR3 nucleotides read TGTGCCAGCAGCCTTGTTAGAGCGATCTACGAGCAGTACTTC. It yields the protein CASSLVRAIYEQYF.